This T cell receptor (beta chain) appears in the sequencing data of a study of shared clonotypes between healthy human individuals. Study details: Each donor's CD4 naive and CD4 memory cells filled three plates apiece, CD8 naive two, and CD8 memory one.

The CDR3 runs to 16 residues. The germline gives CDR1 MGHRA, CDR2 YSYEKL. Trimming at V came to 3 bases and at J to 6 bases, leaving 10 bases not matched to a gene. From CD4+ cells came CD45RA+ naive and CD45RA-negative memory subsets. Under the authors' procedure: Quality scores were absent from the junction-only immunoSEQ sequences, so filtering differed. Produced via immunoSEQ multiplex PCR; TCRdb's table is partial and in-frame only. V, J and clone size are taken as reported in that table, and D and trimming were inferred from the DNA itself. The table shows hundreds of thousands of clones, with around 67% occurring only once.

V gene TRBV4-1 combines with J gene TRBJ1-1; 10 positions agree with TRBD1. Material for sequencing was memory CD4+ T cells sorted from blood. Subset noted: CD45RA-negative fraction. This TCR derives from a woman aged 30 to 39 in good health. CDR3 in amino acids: CASSQGSGTGDPEAFF. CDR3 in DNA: TGCGCCAGCAGCCAGGGGTCCGGGACAGGGGACCCTGAAGCTTTCTTT.